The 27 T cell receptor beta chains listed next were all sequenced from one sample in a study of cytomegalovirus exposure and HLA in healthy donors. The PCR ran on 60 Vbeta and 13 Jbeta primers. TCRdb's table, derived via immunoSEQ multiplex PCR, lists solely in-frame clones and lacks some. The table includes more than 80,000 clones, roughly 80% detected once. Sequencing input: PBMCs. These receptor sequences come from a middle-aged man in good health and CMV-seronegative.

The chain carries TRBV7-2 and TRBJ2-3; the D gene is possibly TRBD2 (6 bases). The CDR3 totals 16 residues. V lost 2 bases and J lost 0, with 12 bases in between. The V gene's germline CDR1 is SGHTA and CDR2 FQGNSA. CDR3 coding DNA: TGTGCCAGCAGCTTATCACTAGCCACTAGCACAGATACGCAGTATTTT. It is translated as CASSLSLATSTDTQYF.

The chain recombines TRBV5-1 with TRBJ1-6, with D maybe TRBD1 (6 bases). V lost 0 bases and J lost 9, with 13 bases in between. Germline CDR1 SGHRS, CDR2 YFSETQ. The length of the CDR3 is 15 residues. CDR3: CASSLEQGRSSPLHF. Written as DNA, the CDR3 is TGCGCCAGCAGCTTGGAACAGGGTCGCAGTTCACCCCTCCACTTT.

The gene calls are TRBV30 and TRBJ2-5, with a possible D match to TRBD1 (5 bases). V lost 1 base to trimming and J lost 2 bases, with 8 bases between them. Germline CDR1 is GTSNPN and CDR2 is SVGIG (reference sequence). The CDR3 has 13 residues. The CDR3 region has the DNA TGTGCCTGGAGTGGTGGACAACAAGAGACCCAGTACTTC. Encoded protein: CAWSGGQQETQYF.

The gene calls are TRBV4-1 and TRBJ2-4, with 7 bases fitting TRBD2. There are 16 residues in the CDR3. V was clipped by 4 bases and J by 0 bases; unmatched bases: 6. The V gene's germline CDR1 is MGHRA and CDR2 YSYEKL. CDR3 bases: TGCGCCAGCAGCCCCAAGCGGGGCGTAGCCAAAAACATTCAGTACTTC. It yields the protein CASSPKRGVAKNIQYF.

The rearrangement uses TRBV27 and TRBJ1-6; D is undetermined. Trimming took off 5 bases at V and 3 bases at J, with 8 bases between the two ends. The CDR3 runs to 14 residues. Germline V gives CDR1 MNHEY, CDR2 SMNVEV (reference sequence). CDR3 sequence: CASSDRDYNSPLHF. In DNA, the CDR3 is TGTGCCAGCAGTGACCGGGACTATAATTCACCCCTCCACTTT.

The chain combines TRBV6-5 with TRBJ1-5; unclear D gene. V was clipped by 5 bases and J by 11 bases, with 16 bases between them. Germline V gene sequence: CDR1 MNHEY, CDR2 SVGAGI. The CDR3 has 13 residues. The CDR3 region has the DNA TGTGCCAGCAGTGAAGCGAGACGGTTAACCCAGCATTTT. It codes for CASSEARRLTQHF.

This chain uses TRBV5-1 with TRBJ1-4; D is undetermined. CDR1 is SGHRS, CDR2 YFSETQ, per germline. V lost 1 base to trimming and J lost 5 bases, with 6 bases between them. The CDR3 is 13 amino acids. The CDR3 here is CASSLLSNEKLFF. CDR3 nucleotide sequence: TGCGCCAGCAGCTTGTTAAGCAATGAAAAACTGTTTTTT.

The CDR3 loop is CASSWGDSDQPQHF. CDR3 sequence (DNA): TGTGCCAGCAGCTGGGGGGACAGTGATCAGCCCCAGCATTTT. The V and J genes are TRBV7-9 and TRBJ1-5; the match to TRBD1 covers 7 bases. The V segment lost 4 bases and the J segment 5 bases; nucleotides outside the gene matches: 5. Per the germline V gene, CDR1 is SEHNR and CDR2 is FQNEAQ (reference sequence). The CDR3 totals 14 residues.

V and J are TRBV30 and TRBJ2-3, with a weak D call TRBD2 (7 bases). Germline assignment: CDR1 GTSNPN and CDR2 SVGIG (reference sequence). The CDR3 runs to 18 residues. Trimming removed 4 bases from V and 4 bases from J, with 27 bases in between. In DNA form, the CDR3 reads TGTGCCTGGACTACAGGGCGTTGGGGGGGCTCTTTTGCAGATACGCAGTATTTT. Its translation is CAWTTGRWGGSFADTQYF. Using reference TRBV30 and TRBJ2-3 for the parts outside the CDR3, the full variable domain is SQTIHQWPATLVQPVGSPLSLECTVEGTSNPNLYWYRQAAGRGLQLLFYSVGIGQISSEVPQNLSASRPQDRQFILSSKKLLLSDSGFYLCAWTTGRWGGSFADTQYFGPGTRLTVL.

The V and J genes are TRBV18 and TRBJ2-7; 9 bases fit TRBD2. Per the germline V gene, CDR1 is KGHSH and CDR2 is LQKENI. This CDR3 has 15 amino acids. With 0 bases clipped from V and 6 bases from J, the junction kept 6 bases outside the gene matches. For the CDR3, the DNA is TGTGCCAGCTCACCACCGAGCGGGGGGCGCCGCGAGCAGTACTTC. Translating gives CASSPPSGGRREQYF.

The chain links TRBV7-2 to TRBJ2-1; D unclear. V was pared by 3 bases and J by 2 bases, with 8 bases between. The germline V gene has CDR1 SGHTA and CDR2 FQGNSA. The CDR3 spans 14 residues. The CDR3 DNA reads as TGTGCCAGCAGCTTTATGTCAGCCTACAATGAGCAGTTCTTC. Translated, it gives CASSFMSAYNEQFF. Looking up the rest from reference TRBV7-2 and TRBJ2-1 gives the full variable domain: GAGVSQSPSNKVTEKGKDVELRCDPISGHTALYWYRQSLGQGLEFLIYFQGNSAPDKSGLPSDRFSAERTGGSVSTLTIQRTQQEDSAVYLCASSFMSAYNEQFFGPGTRLTVL.

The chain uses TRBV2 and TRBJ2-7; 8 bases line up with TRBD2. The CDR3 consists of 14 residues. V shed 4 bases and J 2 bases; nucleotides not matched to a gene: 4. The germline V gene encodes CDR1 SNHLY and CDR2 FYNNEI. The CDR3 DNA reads TGTGCCAGCAGTGTCGGGAGGGGTCCCTACGAGCAGTACGTC. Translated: CASSVGRGPYEQYV.

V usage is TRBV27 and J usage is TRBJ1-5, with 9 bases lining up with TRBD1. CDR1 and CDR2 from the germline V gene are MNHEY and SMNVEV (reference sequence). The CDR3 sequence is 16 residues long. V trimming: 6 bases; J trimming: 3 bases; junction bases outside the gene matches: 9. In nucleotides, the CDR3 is TGTGCCAGCAGGAGCCTCCGGACAGGGGTCAATCAGCCCCAGCATTTT. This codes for CASRSLRTGVNQPQHF.

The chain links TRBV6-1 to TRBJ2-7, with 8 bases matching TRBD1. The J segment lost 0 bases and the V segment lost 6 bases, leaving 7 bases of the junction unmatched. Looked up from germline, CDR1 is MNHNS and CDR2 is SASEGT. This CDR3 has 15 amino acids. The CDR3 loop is CASRGQVGSSYEQYV. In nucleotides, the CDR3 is TGTGCCAGCAGGGGACAGGTGGGCAGCTCCTACGAGCAGTACGTC.

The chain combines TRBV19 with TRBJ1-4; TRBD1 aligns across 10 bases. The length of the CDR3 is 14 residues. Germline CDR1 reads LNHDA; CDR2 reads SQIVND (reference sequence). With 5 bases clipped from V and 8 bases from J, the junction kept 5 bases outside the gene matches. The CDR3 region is CASSSTGGREKLFF. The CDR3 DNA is TGTGCCAGTAGTTCGACAGGGGGCCGGGAAAAACTGTTTTTT.

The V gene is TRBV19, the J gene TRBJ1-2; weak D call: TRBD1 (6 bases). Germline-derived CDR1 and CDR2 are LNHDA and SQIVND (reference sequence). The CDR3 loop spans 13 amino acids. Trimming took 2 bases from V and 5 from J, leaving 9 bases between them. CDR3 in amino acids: CASSITGRYGYTF. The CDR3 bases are TGTGCCAGTAGTATAACAGGGAGATATGGCTACACCTTC.

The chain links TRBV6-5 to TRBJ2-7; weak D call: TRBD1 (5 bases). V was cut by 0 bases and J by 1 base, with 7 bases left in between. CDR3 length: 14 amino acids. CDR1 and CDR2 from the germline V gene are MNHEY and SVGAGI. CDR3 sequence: CASSYSGDSYEQYF. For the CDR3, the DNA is TGTGCCAGCAGTTACTCAGGGGATTCCTACGAGCAGTACTTC.

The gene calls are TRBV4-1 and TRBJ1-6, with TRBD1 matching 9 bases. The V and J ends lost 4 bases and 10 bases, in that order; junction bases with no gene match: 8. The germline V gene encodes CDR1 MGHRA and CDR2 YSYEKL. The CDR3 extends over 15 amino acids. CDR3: CASSRSGQGMSPLHF. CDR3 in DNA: TGCGCCAGCAGCCGGTCGGGACAGGGAATGTCACCCCTCCACTTT.

CDR3 DNA sequence: TGTGCCAGCAGTCCCCCTGGACAGGGAGGAGAGACCCAGTACTTC. Translating gives CASSPPGQGGETQYF. This sequence joins TRBV2 and TRBJ2-5; 8 nucleotides agree with TRBD1. Germline V gives CDR1 SNHLY, CDR2 FYNNEI. The CDR3 consists of 15 residues. Trimming cost V 5 bases and J 4 bases; bases outside gene matches: 9. The full variable domain, its missing parts supplied by reference TRBV2 and TRBJ2-5, is EPEVTQTPSHQVTQMGQEVILRCVPISNHLYFYWYRQILGQKVEFLVSFYNNEISEKSEIFDDQFSVERPDGSNFTLKIRSTKLEDSAMYFCASSPPGQGGETQYFGPGTRLLVL.

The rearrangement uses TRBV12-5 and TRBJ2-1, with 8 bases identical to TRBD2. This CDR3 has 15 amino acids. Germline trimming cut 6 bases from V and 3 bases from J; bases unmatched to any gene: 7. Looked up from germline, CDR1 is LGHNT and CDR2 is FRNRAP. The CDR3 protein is CASGLDSGGYNEQFF. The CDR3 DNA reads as TGTGCTAGTGGCCTCGACAGCGGGGGCTACAATGAGCAGTTCTTC.

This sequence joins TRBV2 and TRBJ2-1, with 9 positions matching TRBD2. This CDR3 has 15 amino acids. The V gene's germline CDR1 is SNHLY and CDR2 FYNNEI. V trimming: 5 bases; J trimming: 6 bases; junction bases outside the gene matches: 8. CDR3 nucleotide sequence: TGTGCCAGCAGTTTGGAGCGGGGGGCCGCCAATGAGCAGTTCTTC. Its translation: CASSLERGAANEQFF.

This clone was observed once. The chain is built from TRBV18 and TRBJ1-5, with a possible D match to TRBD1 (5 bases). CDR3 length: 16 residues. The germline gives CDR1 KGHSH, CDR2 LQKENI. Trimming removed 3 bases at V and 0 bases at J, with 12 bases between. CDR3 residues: CASSPQGTNSNQPQHF. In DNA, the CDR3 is TGTGCCAGCTCACCCCAAGGGACTAATAGCAATCAGCCCCAGCATTTT.

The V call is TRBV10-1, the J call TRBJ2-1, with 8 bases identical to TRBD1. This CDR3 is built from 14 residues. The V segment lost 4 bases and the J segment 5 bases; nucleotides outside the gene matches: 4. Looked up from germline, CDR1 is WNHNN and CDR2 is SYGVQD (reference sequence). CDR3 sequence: CASSARTGHNEQFF. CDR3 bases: TGCGCCAGCAGTGCGAGGACAGGGCACAATGAGCAGTTCTTC.

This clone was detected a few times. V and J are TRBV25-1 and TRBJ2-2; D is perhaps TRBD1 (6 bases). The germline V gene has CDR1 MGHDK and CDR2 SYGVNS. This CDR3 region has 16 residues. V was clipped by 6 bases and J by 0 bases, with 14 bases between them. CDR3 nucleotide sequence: TGTGCCAGCAGGGCCGGGACACTCGCGAACACCGGGGAGCTGTTTTTT. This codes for CASRAGTLANTGELFF.

The CDR3 coding sequence is TGCGCCAGCAGGGGGGGGACCGGCGGACCGAACACTGAAGCTTTCTTT. The encoded protein is CASRGGTGGPNTEAFF. This chain links TRBV5-1 with TRBJ1-1, with D possibly TRBD1 on 5 matching bases. Looked up from germline, CDR1 is SGHRS and CDR2 is YFSETQ. V lost 5 bases, J lost 1 base, and 18 bases lay in between. The CDR3 contains 16 residues.

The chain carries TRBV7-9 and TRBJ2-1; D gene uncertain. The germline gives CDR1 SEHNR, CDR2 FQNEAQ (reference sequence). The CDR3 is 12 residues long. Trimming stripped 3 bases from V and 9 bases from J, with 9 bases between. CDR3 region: CASSLAPPEQFF. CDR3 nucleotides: TGTGCCAGCAGCTTGGCCCCTCCTGAGCAGTTCTTC.

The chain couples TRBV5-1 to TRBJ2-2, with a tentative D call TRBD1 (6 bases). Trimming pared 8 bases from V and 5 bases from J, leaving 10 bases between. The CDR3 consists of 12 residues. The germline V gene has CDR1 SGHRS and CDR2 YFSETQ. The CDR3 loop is CASRTGTGELFF. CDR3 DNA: TGCGCCAGTAGAACAGGGACCGGGGAGCTGTTTTTT.